These T cell receptor beta chains were read from a single sample in a study of blood T cell repertoires in COVID-19. Clones were sequenced by immunoSEQ multiplex PCR, and TCRdb holds only the in-frame ones, with some missing. The sample shows approximately 350,000 clones, 85% to 90% of them seen only once. What was sequenced was peripheral blood. All receptors come from a woman aged 45-60 years with COVID-19, enrolled during active disease. Both conserved end residues are trimmed from each CDR3. The listing skips clone size in some rows; elsewhere it reads once, few, many or a size class.

V	J	length	size	CDR3
TRBV19	TRBJ1-4	12	-	ASRRASTNEKLF
TRBV24-1	TRBJ2-1	13	-	ATSDPRTGYNEQF
TRBV5-5	TRBJ1-5	14	once	ASSRDRANSNQPQH
TRBV5-1	TRBJ2-7	12	-	ASSQGTGNYEQY
TRBV11-2	TRBJ2-7	14	-	ASSLGGRISSYEQY
TRBV27	TRBJ2-3	12	-	ASKRQGRTDTQY
TRBV7-8	TRBJ1-1	10	-	ASSPRDTEAF
TRBV30	TRBJ2-1	12	-	AWSRGTGLHEQF
TRBV3-1/TRBV3-2	TRBJ2-7	14	-	ASSQDLAGRPYEQY
TRBV6-5	TRBJ1-6	13	-	ASSYGGTGGTPLH
TRBV5-6	TRBJ1-4	17	-	ASSLVGGTGPPTNEKLF
TRBV2	TRBJ1-2	11	-	ASTMGQGYGYT